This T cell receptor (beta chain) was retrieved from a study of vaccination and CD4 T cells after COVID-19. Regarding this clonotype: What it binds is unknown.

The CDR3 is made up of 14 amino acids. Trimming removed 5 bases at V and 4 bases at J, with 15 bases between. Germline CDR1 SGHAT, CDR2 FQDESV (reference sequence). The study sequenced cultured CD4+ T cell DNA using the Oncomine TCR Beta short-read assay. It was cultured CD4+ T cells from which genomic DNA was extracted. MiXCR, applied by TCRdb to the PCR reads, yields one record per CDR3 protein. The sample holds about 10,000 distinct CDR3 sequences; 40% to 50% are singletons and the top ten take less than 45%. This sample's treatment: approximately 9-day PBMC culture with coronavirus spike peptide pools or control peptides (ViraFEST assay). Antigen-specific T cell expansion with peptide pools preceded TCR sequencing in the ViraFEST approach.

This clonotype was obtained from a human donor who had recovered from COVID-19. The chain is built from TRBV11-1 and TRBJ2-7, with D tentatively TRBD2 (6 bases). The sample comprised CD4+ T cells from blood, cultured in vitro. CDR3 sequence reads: CASSLAGLSYEQYF. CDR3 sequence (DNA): TGTGCCAGCAGCCTTGCGGGACTCTCATACGAGCAGTACTTC.